This T cell receptor (beta chain) was retrieved from a study of blood T cell repertoires in COVID-19. Here immunoSEQ multiplex PCR was the method, and the copy in TCRdb shows in-frame clones only, minus some. In the table there are some 310,000 clones, roughly 87% of which are singletons. V shed 6 bases and J 5 bases; nucleotides not matched to a gene: 4. The CDR3 has 13 residues. This TCR was recovered from a man aged 50 to 60 with active or convalescent COVID-19. The source material was peripheral blood. The chain employs TRBV12-3 or TRBV12-4 and TRBJ2-7, with TRBD2 matching over 10 bases. CDR3 DNA: TGTGCCAGCAGACTAGCGGGAACGGACGAGCAGTACTTC. Protein sequence: CASRLAGTDEQYF.